This TCR beta chain was observed in a study of glioma-infiltrating T cells (dated by TCRdb to 2015 to 2016). Regarding the study in general: The study sequenced TCR alpha- and beta-chain repertoires from glioma tissue, from non-neoplastic brain tissue and from matched peripheral blood mononuclear cells. The paired cohort comprised three low-grade glioma patients, eight primary glioblastoma patients and three non-glioma patients contributing non-neoplastic brain tissue. To measure how far tissue and blood T-cell populations diverged, each tissue-infiltrating repertoire was compared against the peripheral blood repertoire of the same patient. General study outcomes and caveats: VJ-independent divergence between tissue and blood was below expectation in non-neoplastic patients but above expectation in all gliomas, especially low-grade gliomas. Very few CDR3 sequences were shared between tissue and blood, attributed to high CDR3 diversity and limited sampling. Group comparisons were based on small numbers of patients: three non-neoplastic, three low-grade glioma and about eight glioblastoma patients.

This clonotype is assessed as medium-sized (0.01 to 0.1%). It has no known antigen specificity. Base qualities are not at hand, and no much larger clone is one base apart. The iRepertoire nested amplicon-rescue multiplex PCR (arm-PCR) platform was used to amplify TCR alpha and beta CDR3 regions from RNA. One-step reverse transcription and amplification used about 85-450 ng of tissue mRNA or PBMC total RNA as input. After bead purification, a secondary multiplex PCR added Illumina adapters, and libraries were gel-purified between 200 and 400 bp. The libraries contained internal 6-nucleotide barcodes that were used for demultiplexing. Sequencing of libraries was performed on an Illumina MiSeq with 2x220 or 2x250 nucleotide paired-end reads. The authors' pipeline ran thus. FLASH 1.2.11 was used to merge paired reads, and BWA-MEM then aligned the reads to the GRCh37 human genome before TRA and TRB reads were extracted. An IMGT-derived reference of cassette sequences and CDR3 motifs, with pseudogenes included, was used for V and J assignment. Reads were translated in three frames, and productive CDR3s were defined as those with a C...FGXG motif and no stop codons. Clonotypes were defined as unique combinations of V-J cassette pair and CDR3 amino acid sequence. Reads were filtered by Hamming distance, with the threshold set by the sequence error rate of each sample in mapped regions. TCRdb took the public reads, trimmed them with fastp at Q25, ran MiXCR for clone calling and kept in-frame beta chains. Entries that share a CDR3 protein sequence are merged under the most common genes and DNA. These V and J calls rely on TCRdb rather than the paper's analysis. This sample comprises fewer than 7,500 distinct CDR3 sequences, roughly 47% of them detected only once. Of the sample, about a quarter falls within the top ten clones.

The specimen was glioma tissue, nonneoplastic brain tissue, or PBMCs (not recorded which). This sequence originates from a human donor with low-grade glioma or glioblastoma, undergoing nonglioma brain surgery, or in good health (not recorded which).

The bases are TGCAGTGCTAGAGTCGACTCAAAGAATGAGCAGTTCTTC. Its translation reads: CSARVDSKNEQFF. The chain is assembled from TRBV20-1 and TRBJ2-1, with the identity of the D gene unclear. V is shortened by 1 base, J by 7 bases, and the region joining them spans 11 bases. In the germline V gene (reference sequence), CDR1 corresponds to DFQATT and CDR2 to SNEGSKA. Its CDR3 holds 13 amino acids, cysteine through phenylalanine. Only the CDR3 portion is preserved as DNA: 39 bases, with reading frame beginning at the first base.